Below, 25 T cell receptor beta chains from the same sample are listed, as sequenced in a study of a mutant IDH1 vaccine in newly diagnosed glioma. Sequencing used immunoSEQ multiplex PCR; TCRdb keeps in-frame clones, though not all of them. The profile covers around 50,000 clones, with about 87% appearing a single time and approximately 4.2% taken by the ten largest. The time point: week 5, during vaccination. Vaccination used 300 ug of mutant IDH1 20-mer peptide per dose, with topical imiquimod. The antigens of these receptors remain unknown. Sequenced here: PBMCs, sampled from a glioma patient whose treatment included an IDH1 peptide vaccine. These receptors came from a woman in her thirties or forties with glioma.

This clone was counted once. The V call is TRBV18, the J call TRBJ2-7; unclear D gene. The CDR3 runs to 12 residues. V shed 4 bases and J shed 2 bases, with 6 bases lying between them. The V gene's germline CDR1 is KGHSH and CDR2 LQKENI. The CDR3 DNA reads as TGTGCCAGCTCACAAGGAGCCTACGAGCAGTACTTC. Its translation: CASSQGAYEQYF. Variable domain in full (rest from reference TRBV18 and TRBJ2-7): NAGVMQNPRHLVRRRGQEARLRCSPMKGHSHVYWYRQLPEEGLKFMVYLQKENIIDESGMPKERFSAEFPKEGPSILRIQQVVRGDSAAYFCASSQGAYEQYFGPGTRLTVT.

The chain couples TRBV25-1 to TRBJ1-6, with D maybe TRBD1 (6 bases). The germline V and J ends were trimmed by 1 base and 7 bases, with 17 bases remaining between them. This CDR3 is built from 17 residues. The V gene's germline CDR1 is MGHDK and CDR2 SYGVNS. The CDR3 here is CASSELGGGGMNSPLHF. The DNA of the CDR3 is TGTGCCAGCAGTGAATTGGGGGGTGGGGGCATGAATTCACCCCTCCACTTT.

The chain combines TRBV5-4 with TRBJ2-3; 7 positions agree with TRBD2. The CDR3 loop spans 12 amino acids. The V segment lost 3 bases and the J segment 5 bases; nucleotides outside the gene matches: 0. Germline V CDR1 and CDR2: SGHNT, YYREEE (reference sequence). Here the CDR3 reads CASSSGGDTQYF. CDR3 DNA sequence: TGTGCCAGCAGCTCGGGGGGAGATACGCAGTATTTT.

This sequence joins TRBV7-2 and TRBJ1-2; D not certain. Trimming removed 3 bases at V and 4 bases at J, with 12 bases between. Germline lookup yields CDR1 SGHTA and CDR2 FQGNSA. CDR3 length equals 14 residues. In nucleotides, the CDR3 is TGTGCCAGCAGCTTGGGTGGAACGGTCTATGGCTACACCTTC. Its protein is CASSLGGTVYGYTF.

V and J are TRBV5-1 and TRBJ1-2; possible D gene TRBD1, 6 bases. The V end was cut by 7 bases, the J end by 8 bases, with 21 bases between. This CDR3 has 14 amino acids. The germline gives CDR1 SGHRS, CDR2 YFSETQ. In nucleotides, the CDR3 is TGCGCCAGCGAGCCTGACGGAGGGGGAGGCGGCTACACCTTC. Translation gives CASEPDGGGGGYTF.

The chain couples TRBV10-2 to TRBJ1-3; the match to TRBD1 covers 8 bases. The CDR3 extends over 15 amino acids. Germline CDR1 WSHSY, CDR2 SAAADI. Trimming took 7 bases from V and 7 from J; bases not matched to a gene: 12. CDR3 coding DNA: TGCGCCAGCACCGGACAGGGTTTACGATACAACACCATATATTTT. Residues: CASTGQGLRYNTIYF.

The CDR3 is CASSSSGNTEAFF. CDR3 DNA sequence: TGTGCCAGCAGTTCATCCGGGAACACTGAAGCTTTCTTT. The V and J genes are TRBV6-5 and TRBJ1-1, with D uncertain. With 4 bases removed from V and 1 base from J, the gap between germline ends came to 7 bases. CDR1 and CDR2 from the germline V gene are MNHEY and SVGAGI. The CDR3 is 13 residues long.

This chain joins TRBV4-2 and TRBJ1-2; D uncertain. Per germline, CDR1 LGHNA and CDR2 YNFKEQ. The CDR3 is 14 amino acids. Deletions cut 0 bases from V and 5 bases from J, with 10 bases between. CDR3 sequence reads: CASSQEGGWYGYTF. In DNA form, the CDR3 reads TGTGCCAGCAGCCAAGAAGGAGGGTGGTATGGCTACACCTTC.

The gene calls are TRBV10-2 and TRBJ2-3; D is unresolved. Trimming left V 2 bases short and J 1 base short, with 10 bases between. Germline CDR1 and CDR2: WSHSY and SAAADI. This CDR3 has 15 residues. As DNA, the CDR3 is TGCGCCAGCAGTGAGAACGGGCTACGCACAGATACGCAGTATTTT. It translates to CASSENGLRTDTQYF.

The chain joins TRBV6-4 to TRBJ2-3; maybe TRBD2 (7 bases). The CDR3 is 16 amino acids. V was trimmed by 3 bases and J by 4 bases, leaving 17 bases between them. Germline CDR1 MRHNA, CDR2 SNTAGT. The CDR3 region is CASSERGGPFPDTQYF. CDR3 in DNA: TGTGCCAGCAGTGAGAGGGGGGGCCCTTTCCCAGATACGCAGTATTTT.

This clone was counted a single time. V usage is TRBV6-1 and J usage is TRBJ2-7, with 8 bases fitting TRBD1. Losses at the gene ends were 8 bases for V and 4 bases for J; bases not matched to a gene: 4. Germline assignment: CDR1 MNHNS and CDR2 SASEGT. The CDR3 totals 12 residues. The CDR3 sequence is CASGQGIYEQYF. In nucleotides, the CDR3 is TGTGCCAGCGGACAGGGTATTTACGAGCAGTACTTC.

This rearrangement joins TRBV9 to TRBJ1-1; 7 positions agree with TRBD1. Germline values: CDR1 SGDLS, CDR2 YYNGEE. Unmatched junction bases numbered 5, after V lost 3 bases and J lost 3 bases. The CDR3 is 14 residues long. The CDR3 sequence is CASSASGGDTEAFF. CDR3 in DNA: TGTGCCAGCAGCGCCTCAGGGGGTGACACTGAAGCTTTCTTT.

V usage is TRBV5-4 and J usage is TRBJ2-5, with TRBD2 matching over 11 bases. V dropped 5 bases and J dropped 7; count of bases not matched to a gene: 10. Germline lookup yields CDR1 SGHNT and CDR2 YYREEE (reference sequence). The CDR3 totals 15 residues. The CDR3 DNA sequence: TGTGCCAGCAGGGTTAGCGGGGGGGTCCCGGGGACCCAGTACTTC. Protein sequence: CASRVSGGVPGTQYF.

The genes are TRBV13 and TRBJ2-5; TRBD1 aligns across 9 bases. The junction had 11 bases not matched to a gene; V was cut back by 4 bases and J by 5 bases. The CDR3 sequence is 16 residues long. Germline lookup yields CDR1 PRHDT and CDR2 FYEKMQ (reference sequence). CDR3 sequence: CASSSTGTGTLETQYF. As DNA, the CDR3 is TGTGCCAGCAGCTCAACCGGGACAGGGACTTTGGAGACCCAGTACTTC. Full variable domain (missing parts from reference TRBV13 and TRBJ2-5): AAGVIQSPRHLIKEKRETATLKCYPIPRHDTVYWYQQGPGQDPQFLISFYEKMQSDKGSIPDRFSAQQFSDYHSELNMSSLELGDSALYFCASSSTGTGTLETQYFGPGTRLLVL.

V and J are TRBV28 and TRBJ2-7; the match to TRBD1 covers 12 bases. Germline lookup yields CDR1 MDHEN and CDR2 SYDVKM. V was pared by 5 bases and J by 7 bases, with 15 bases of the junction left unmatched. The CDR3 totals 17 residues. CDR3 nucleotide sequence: TGTGCCAGCAGTGCCCCTGGGGACAGGGGGCTTCTGGAAGAGCAGTACTTC. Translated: CASSAPGDRGLLEEQYF.

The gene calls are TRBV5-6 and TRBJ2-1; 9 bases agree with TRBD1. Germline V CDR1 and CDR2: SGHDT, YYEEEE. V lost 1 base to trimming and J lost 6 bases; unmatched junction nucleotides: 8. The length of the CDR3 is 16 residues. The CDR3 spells CASSLTTGGISNEQFF. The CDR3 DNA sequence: TGTGCCAGCAGCTTGACGACAGGGGGTATAAGCAATGAGCAGTTCTTC.

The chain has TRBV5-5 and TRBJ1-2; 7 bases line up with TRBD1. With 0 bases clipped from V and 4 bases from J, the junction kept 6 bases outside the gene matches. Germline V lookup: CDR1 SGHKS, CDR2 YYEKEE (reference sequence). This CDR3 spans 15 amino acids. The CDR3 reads CASSLAGQEGYGYTF. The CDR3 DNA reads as TGTGCCAGCAGCTTGGCCGGACAGGAGGGCTATGGCTACACCTTC.

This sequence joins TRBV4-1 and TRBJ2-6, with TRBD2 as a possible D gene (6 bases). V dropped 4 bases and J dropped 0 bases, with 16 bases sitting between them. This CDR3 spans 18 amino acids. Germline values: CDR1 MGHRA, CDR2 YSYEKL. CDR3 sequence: CASSLTAGLSSGANVLTF. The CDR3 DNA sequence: TGCGCCAGCAGCCTCACAGCGGGTCTAAGCTCTGGGGCCAACGTCCTGACTTTC.

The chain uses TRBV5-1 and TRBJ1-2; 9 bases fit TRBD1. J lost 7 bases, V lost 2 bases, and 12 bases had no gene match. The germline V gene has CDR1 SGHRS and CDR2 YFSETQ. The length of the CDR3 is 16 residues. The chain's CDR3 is CASSLTTGTGYAGYTF. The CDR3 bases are TGCGCCAGCAGCTTAACCACCGGGACAGGGTATGCTGGCTACACCTTC.

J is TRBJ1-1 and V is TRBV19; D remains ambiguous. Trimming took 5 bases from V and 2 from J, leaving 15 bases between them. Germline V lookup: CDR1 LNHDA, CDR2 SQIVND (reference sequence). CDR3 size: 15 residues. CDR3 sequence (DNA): TGTGCCAGTAGTGTAAGGACGGCACCAAACACTGAAGCTTTCTTT. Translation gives CASSVRTAPNTEAFF.

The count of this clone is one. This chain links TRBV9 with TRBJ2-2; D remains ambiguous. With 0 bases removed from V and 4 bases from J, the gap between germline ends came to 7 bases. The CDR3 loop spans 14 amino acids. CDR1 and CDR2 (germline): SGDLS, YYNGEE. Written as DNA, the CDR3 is TGTGCCAGCAGCGTAGGTGGCAGCACCGGGGAGCTGTTTTTT. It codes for CASSVGGSTGELFF.

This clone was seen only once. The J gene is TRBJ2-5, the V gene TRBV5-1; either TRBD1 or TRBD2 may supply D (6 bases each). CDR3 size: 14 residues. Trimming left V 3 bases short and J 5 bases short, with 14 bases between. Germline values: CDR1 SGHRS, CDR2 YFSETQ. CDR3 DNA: TGCGCCAGCAGCTCACCAAGGGGGGCTGAGACCCAGTACTTC. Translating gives CASSSPRGAETQYF.

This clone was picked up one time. CDR3 sequence reads: CASSPTTGVGYGYTF. CDR3 sequence (DNA): TGTGCCAGCAGTCCTACTACAGGAGTAGGCTATGGCTACACCTTC. This sequence joins TRBV6-5 and TRBJ1-2; D is possibly TRBD1 (5 bases). The V and J ends lost 5 bases and 4 bases respectively, with 17 bases between them. The CDR3 runs 15 residues. Germline values: CDR1 MNHEY, CDR2 SVGAGI.

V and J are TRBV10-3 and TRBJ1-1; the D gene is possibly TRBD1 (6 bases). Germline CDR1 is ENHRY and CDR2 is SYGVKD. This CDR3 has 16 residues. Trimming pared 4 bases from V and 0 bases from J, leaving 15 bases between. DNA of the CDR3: TGTGCCATCAGTGTTCGACAGGCTCTCCTGAACACTGAAGCTTTCTTT. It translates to CAISVRQALLNTEAFF.

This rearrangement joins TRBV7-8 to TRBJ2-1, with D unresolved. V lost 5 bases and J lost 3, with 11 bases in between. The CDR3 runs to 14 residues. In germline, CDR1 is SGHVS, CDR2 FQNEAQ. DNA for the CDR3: TGTGCCAGCAGCCTCCAGGACGGCTACAATGAGCAGTTCTTC. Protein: CASSLQDGYNEQFF.